Each of the 20 T cell receptor beta chains below was sequenced from the same sample in a study of blood T cell repertoires in COVID-19. Sequencing used immunoSEQ multiplex PCR; TCRdb keeps in-frame clones, though not all of them. The sample has around 200,000 clones, roughly 90% seen once. Sequenced: peripheral blood. Every receptor here comes from a man aged 70-80 years with active or convalescent COVID-19.

There are a few counts of this clone. J is TRBJ1-3 and V is TRBV5-1, with D perhaps TRBD1 (6 bases). V was cut by 0 bases and J by 4 bases, with 14 bases left in between. The CDR3 is 16 amino acids. CDR1 is SGHRS and CDR2 is YFSETQ in the germline V gene. The CDR3 DNA follows: TGCGCCAGCAGCTTGGAACCAGGGGACCGCGGAAACACCATATATTTT. Translated, it gives CASSLEPGDRGNTIYF.

J is TRBJ1-2 and V is TRBV5-1; 7 bases align to TRBD1. With V trimmed by 0 bases and J by 6 bases, 2 bases remained unmatched. This CDR3 contains 13 residues. Germline CDR1 is SGHRS and CDR2 is YFSETQ. CDR3 sequence (DNA): TGCGCCAGCAGCTTGGAGGGGGCTCATGGCTACACCTTC. Residues: CASSLEGAHGYTF.

The table lists this clone with a count of one. V gene TRBV19 combines with J gene TRBJ1-2; 7 nucleotides agree with TRBD1. There are 16 residues in the CDR3. Unmatched junction bases numbered 9, after V lost 5 bases and J lost 0 bases. Germline V gene lookup returns CDR1 LNHDA and CDR2 SQIVND (reference sequence). The CDR3 is CASSETRTGANYGYTF. In nucleotides, the CDR3 is TGTGCCAGTAGTGAAACACGGACAGGTGCTAACTATGGCTACACCTTC. Using reference TRBV19 and TRBJ1-2 for the parts outside the CDR3, the full variable domain is DGGITQSPKYLFRKEGQNVTLSCEQNLNHDAMYWYRQDPGQGLRLIYYSQIVNDFQKGDIAEGYSVSREKKESFPLTVTSAQKNPTAFYLCASSETRTGANYGYTFGSGTRLTVV.

The chain has TRBV6-2 or TRBV6-3 and TRBJ2-1, with D possibly matching TRBD1 (6 bases). The CDR3 consists of 15 residues. Germline CDR1 is MNHEY and CDR2 is SVGEGT. V shed 3 bases and J shed 6 bases, with 15 bases lying between them. The CDR3, as DNA: TGTGCCAGCAGTTATGGTGGGCAGGGGCTCAATGAGCAGTTCTTC. This translates into CASSYGGQGLNEQFF.

The chain couples TRBV28 to TRBJ2-4, with TRBD1 as a possible D gene (6 bases). CDR3 length: 15 residues. Trimming removed 5 bases from V and 8 bases from J, with 19 bases in between. Per germline, CDR1 MDHEN and CDR2 SYDVKM. The CDR3 protein is CASSAVGTIGYIQYF. CDR3 DNA: TGTGCCAGCAGTGCCGTCGGGACAATTGGGTACATTCAGTACTTC.

The chain employs TRBV7-2 and TRBJ1-3; a weak D match, TRBD1 (5 bases). Germline V gene data show CDR1 as SGHTA and CDR2 as FQGNSA. This CDR3 has 15 residues. Trimming pared 1 base from V and 4 bases from J, leaving 11 bases between. The DNA for the CDR3 is TGTGCCAGCAGCTTAGGATCAGGGTACGGAAACACCATATATTTT. It yields the protein CASSLGSGYGNTIYF.

The chain links TRBV7-2 to TRBJ2-7; TRBD1 matches 8 bases. V shed 7 bases and J 5 bases; nucleotides not matched to a gene: 19. The CDR3 contains 17 residues. Germline-derived CDR1 and CDR2 are SGHTA and FQGNSA. The CDR3 DNA reads as TGTGCCAGCATCCCCAGGGGGCATGTTCGCCGGCTCCACGAGCAGTACTTC. The encoded protein is CASIPRGHVRRLHEQYF.

The CDR3 protein is CASSVGPRGIGEKLFF. The CDR3 bases are TGTGCCAGCAGCGTAGGCCCTCGGGGGATAGGTGAAAAACTGTTTTTT. The chain combines TRBV9 with TRBJ1-4; D is perhaps TRBD1 (5 bases). V was cut by 0 bases and J by 7 bases, with 16 bases left in between. Germline V gene data show CDR1 as SGDLS and CDR2 as YYNGEE. The CDR3 contains 16 residues. The full variable domain, completed using reference TRBV9 and TRBJ1-4, is DSGVTQTPKHLITATGQRVTLRCSPRSGDLSVYWYQQSLDQGLQFLIQYYNGEERAKGNILERFSAQQFPDLHSELNLSSLELGDSALYFCASSVGPRGIGEKLFFGSGTQLSVL.

The V gene is TRBV12-3 or TRBV12-4, the J gene TRBJ1-5; possibly TRBD1 for D (6 bases). The CDR3 sequence is 13 residues long. V gave up 5 bases and J gave up 3 bases, with 8 bases separating them. CDR3 region: CASSGQYNQPQHF. Here the CDR3 DNA reads TGTGCCAGCAGTGGACAGTACAATCAGCCCCAGCATTTT.

This clone was seen more than once but under ten times. The chain carries TRBV5-5 and TRBJ2-6, with TRBD1 identical over 8 bases. Unmatched junction bases numbered 10, after V lost 5 bases and J lost 0 bases. Germline loops: CDR1 SGHKS, CDR2 YYEKEE (reference sequence). This CDR3 is built from 18 residues. The CDR3: CASRQGTGRSSGANVLTF. The CDR3 DNA is TGTGCCAGCAGGCAGGGGACAGGTCGGAGCTCTGGGGCCAACGTCCTGACTTTC.

This clone was observed once. The chain joins TRBV7-2 to TRBJ1-2; TRBD1 agrees at 8 bases. The V segment lost 5 bases and the J segment 10 bases; nucleotides outside the gene matches: 12. Germline lookup yields CDR1 SGHTA and CDR2 FQGNSA. This CDR3 region has 14 residues. As DNA, the CDR3 is TGTGCCAGCAGCCAAAATCGACAGGGGACCATCTACACCTTC. Residues: CASSQNRQGTIYTF.

The V call is TRBV7-9, the J call TRBJ2-7; D unclear. Germline loops: CDR1 SEHNR, CDR2 FQNEAQ (reference sequence). Between the trimmed V and J ends, which lost 2 bases and 2 bases, there was a span of 7 bases. The CDR3 loop spans 13 amino acids. CDR3 residues: CASSLIGTYEQYF. CDR3 sequence (DNA): TGTGCCAGCAGCTTAATCGGTACCTACGAGCAGTACTTC.

The CDR3 sequence: CASSDVWREFGYTF. CDR3 DNA sequence: TGTGCCAGCAGTGATGTTTGGAGGGAATTTGGCTACACCTTC. V is TRBV25-1 and J is TRBJ1-2; D is undetermined. The germline V and J ends were trimmed by 3 bases and 7 bases, with 15 bases remaining between them. This CDR3 comprises 14 residues. Germline values: CDR1 MGHDK, CDR2 SYGVNS.

The chain joins TRBV18 to TRBJ1-3, with D perhaps TRBD1 (5 bases). V was shortened by 7 bases and J by 0 bases, with 10 bases between the two germline ends. The CDR3 loop spans 14 amino acids. CDR1 and CDR2 (germline): KGHSH, LQKENI. The chain's CDR3 is CASFRQTSGNTIYF. In nucleotides, the CDR3 is TGTGCCAGCTTTCGACAGACCTCTGGAAACACCATATATTTT.

The chain couples TRBV19 to TRBJ2-1, with D maybe TRBD2 (8 bases). This CDR3 region has 14 residues. The V gene's germline CDR1 is LNHDA and CDR2 SQIVND (reference sequence). V lost 8 bases, J lost 9 bases, and 20 bases lay in between. CDR3 coding DNA: TGTGCCAGTGGAAGCGGGAGAGGGGGCGGTGAGCAGTTCTTC. It codes for CASGSGRGGGEQFF.

The chain joins TRBV9 to TRBJ2-1; 7 bases match TRBD2. Germline CDR1 and CDR2: SGDLS and YYNGEE. CDR3 length: 16 amino acids. V shed 4 bases, J shed 7 bases, and the junction held 14 bases outside the gene matches. CDR3 amino acids: CASSLGGWRGLNEQFF. The CDR3 coding sequence is TGTGCCAGCAGCTTGGGAGGGTGGCGGGGGTTGAATGAGCAGTTCTTC.

The rearrangement joins TRBV10-3 to TRBJ2-1, with 10 bases identical to TRBD2. J was trimmed by 7 bases and V by 3 bases; bases with no gene match: 6. This CDR3 comprises 15 residues. The germline V gene encodes CDR1 ENHRY and CDR2 SYGVKD. CDR3 sequence reads: CAISDSSGGTNEQFF. CDR3 DNA: TGTGCCATCAGTGATTCTAGCGGGGGTACTAATGAGCAGTTCTTC.

As DNA, the CDR3 is TGTGCCAGCAGTGAATACAGGGGGCACGGCTACACCTTC. Translating it yields CASSEYRGHGYTF. The V gene is TRBV25-1, the J gene TRBJ1-2; TRBD1 matches 8 bases. The germline CDR1 and CDR2 sequences are MGHDK and SYGVNS. CDR3 length: 13 amino acids. The junction had 2 bases not matched to a gene; V was cut back by 0 bases and J by 8 bases.

In its sample, this clone was seen once. The rearrangement uses TRBV28 and TRBJ2-1, with 8 nucleotides matching TRBD2. Germline CDR1 MDHEN, CDR2 SYDVKM. The V and J ends lost 4 bases and 9 bases, in that order; junction bases with no gene match: 11. This CDR3 is built from 15 residues. This CDR3 reads CASSSPGGGSPEQFF. The CDR3 nucleotides are TGTGCCAGCAGTTCCCCCGGGGGGGGTAGTCCTGAGCAGTTCTTC. Variable domain in full (rest from reference TRBV28 and TRBJ2-1): DVKVTQSSRYLVKRTGEKVFLECVQDMDHENMFWYRQDPGLGLRLIYFSYDVKMKEKGDIPEGYSVSREKKERFSLILESASTNQTSMYLCASSSPGGGSPEQFFGPGTRLTVL.

The chain links TRBV5-1 to TRBJ2-1, with 13 bases that match TRBD2. This CDR3 comprises 15 residues. V dropped 5 bases and J dropped 9; count of bases not matched to a gene: 8. The germline V gene has CDR1 SGHRS and CDR2 YFSETQ. The DNA for the CDR3 is TGCGCCAGCAGTTTAACTAGCGGGAGGGCGGGTGAGCAGTTCTTC. Its translation: CASSLTSGRAGEQFF.